The text below deals with one TCR beta chain. The method was immunoSEQ multiplex PCR; TCRdb's version includes in-frame clones alone and lacks a portion of them. The data hold over 250,000 clones, with about 88% observed a single time. This record belongs to a study of blood T cell repertoires in COVID-19. Trimming removed 6 bases from V and 10 bases from J, with 13 bases in between. CDR1 is MNHEY, CDR2 SVGEGT, per germline. The CDR3 is made up of 12 amino acids. The sequenced sample consisted of PBMCs or T cells enriched from blood (not recorded which). This sequence was found in a man aged 30-40 years with acute COVID-19. J is TRBJ2-1 and V is TRBV6-2 or TRBV6-3; D is uncertain. The CDR3 is CASSRSTWEQFF. The CDR3 nucleotides read TGTGCCAGCAGCCGATCTACGTGGGAGCAGTTCTTC.